One and the same sample provided the 13 T cell receptor beta chains below, sequenced in a study of beta chain features in type 1 diabetes. The study, taken as a whole, reports: Among patients with Type 1 diabetes, TCRB CDR3s were moderately but significantly shorter in every one of the four CD4+ subsets.

The authors reverse transcribed all of the isolated RNA, so sequencing captured expressed TCRB transcripts. Here immunoSEQ multiplex PCR was the method, and the copy in TCRdb shows in-frame clones only, minus some. The profile shows approximately 240,000 clones, around 16% of them singletons. Which antigens these TCRs recognize remains unknown. The sample comprised naive CD4+ T cells from blood. These receptors originate from a young man with type 1 diabetes.

The chain couples TRBV7-9 to TRBJ2-7; no firm D call. The germline gives CDR1 SEHNR, CDR2 FQNEAQ (reference sequence). This CDR3 spans 14 amino acids. V dropped 5 bases and J dropped 4 bases, with 15 bases sitting between them. The CDR3 loop is CASSPRPTRYEQYF. Written as DNA, the CDR3 is TGTGCCAGCAGCCCCAGACCCACTCGATACGAGCAGTACTTC.

This chain links TRBV7-2 with TRBJ2-1, with 9 bases matching TRBD1. V lost 4 bases and J lost 12; bases outside the gene matches: 10. Germline V gives CDR1 SGHTA, CDR2 FQGNSA. CDR3 size: 14 residues. The CDR3 nucleotides are TGTGCCAGCAGCTCTAGGGGACAGGGCTTTTGGCAGTTCTTC. It yields the protein CASSSRGQGFWQFF.

The V call is TRBV4-3, the J call TRBJ1-3, with D possibly matching TRBD1 (6 bases). The CDR3 is 16 residues long. V was pared by 0 bases and J by 4 bases, with 13 bases between. The germline gives CDR1 LGHNA, CDR2 YSLEER. The DNA for the CDR3 is TGCGCCAGCAGCCAAGACCCAGGGGCGCGAGGAAACACCATATATTTT. Protein product: CASSQDPGARGNTIYF.

The V call is TRBV12-5, the J call TRBJ2-2, with D possibly being TRBD1 or TRBD2 (6 bases each). Germline V CDR1 and CDR2: LGHNT, FRNRAP. The V gene lost 6 bases and the J gene lost 6 bases, with 20 bases spanning the gap. The CDR3 contains 16 residues. The CDR3 DNA follows: TGTGCTAGTGGCCGCGGGGCGACAGGTCAAGCCGGGGAGCTGTTTTTT. Residues: CASGRGATGQAGELFF. The whole variable domain, remainder taken from reference TRBV12-5 and TRBJ2-2, is DARVTQTPRHKVTEMGQEVTMRCQPILGHNTVFWYRQTMMQGLELLAYFRNRAPLDDSGMPKDRFSAEMPDATLATLKIQPSEPRDSAVYFCASGRGATGQAGELFFGEGSRLTVL.

V usage is TRBV9 and J usage is TRBJ2-4; D uncertain. This CDR3 is 17 amino acids long. CDR1 is SGDLS, CDR2 YYNGEE, per germline. Between the trimmed V and J ends, which lost 7 bases and 3 bases, there was a span of 23 bases. The CDR3 is CASQPLLGSGNKNIQYF. The CDR3 DNA reads as TGTGCCAGCCAGCCCCTCCTAGGCTCCGGAAACAAAAACATTCAGTACTTC.

The gene calls are TRBV19 and TRBJ2-1, with D possibly TRBD2 on 5 matching bases. V dropped 10 bases and J dropped 6 bases, with 19 bases sitting between them. CDR1 and CDR2 (germline): LNHDA, SQIVND (reference sequence). The CDR3 has 14 residues. CDR3 coding DNA: TGTGCCACCACAACTAGTTGGAATTCCAATGAGCAGTTCTTC. Translation gives CATTTSWNSNEQFF.

This clone has just a few counts. The V call is TRBV6-5, the J call TRBJ2-2; D may be TRBD1 (7 bases). The germline V gene has CDR1 MNHEY and CDR2 SVGAGI. Trimming shortened V by 6 bases and J by 2 bases, and 13 bases separated the two germline ends. The length of the CDR3 is 15 residues. The CDR3, as DNA: TGTGCCAGCAGCCGGAGGGACAGCAACACCGGGGAGCTGTTTTTT. It is translated as CASSRRDSNTGELFF.

This rearrangement joins TRBV5-1 to TRBJ2-5; 11 nucleotides line up with TRBD2. V lost 7 bases and J lost 4; bases outside the gene matches: 6. The CDR3 covers 14 residues. Germline V lookup: CDR1 SGHRS, CDR2 YFSETQ. The CDR3 spells CASAGLAVGETQYF. CDR3 nucleotide sequence: TGCGCCAGCGCGGGACTAGCGGTAGGAGAGACCCAGTACTTC.

The sample holds a few counts of this clone. The J gene is TRBJ2-4, the V gene TRBV2; D is undetermined. This CDR3 contains 15 residues. V shed 0 bases and J shed 2 bases, with 8 bases lying between them. From germline, CDR1 is SNHLY and CDR2 FYNNEI. The CDR3 nucleotides read TGTGCCAGCAGTGAAGCGCACGGTTCCAAAAACATTCAGTACTTC. Its protein is CASSEAHGSKNIQYF. Full variable domain (remainder filled in from reference TRBV2 and TRBJ2-4): EPEVTQTPSHQVTQMGQEVILRCVPISNHLYFYWYRQILGQKVEFLVSFYNNEISEKSEIFDDQFSVERPDGSNFTLKIRSTKLEDSAMYFCASSEAHGSKNIQYFGAGTRLSVL.

The chain joins TRBV29-1 to TRBJ2-6; D is uncertain. The CDR3 extends over 12 amino acids. CDR1 SQVTM and CDR2 ANQGSEA come from the germline V gene. V lost 4 bases and J 3 bases, leaving 4 bases between the germline ends. The CDR3 nucleotides read TGCAGCGTTGTTGTTGGGGCCAACGTCCTGACTTTC. It codes for CSVVVGANVLTF.

This clone has more than one count but fewer than ten. V and J are TRBV18 and TRBJ2-1, with 8 bases identical to TRBD1. Trimming removed 3 bases from V and 6 bases from J; junction bases left unmatched: 7. This CDR3 is built from 15 residues. Germline V CDR1 and CDR2: KGHSH, LQKENI. CDR3 loop: CASSPGQGSFNEQFF. For the CDR3, the DNA is TGTGCCAGCTCACCTGGACAGGGTTCGTTCAATGAGCAGTTCTTC.

The rearrangement links TRBV10-3 to TRBJ2-5; no reliable D call. The V gene lost 3 bases and the J gene lost 4 bases, with 9 bases spanning the gap. Germline V gene data show CDR1 as ENHRY and CDR2 as SYGVKD. This CDR3 has 13 amino acids. The CDR3 protein is CAISDQVLETQYF. Written as DNA, the CDR3 is TGTGCCATCAGTGACCAGGTGTTAGAGACCCAGTACTTC.

V usage is TRBV7-8 and J usage is TRBJ1-1, with D tentatively TRBD1 (6 bases). This CDR3 has 16 amino acids. Germline CDR1 reads SGHVS; CDR2 reads FQNEAQ. Trimming pared 3 bases from V and 0 bases from J, leaving 14 bases between. This CDR3 reads CASSFGGPNMNTEAFF. The CDR3 coding sequence is TGTGCCAGCAGCTTTGGGGGGCCGAATATGAACACTGAAGCTTTCTTT.